The clone carrying this T cell receptor (beta chain) has a handful of counts. V dropped 1 base and J dropped 5; count of bases not matched to a gene: 7. Per germline, CDR1 WNHNN and CDR2 SYGVQD (reference sequence). This CDR3 spans 15 amino acids. Per the authors' pipeline: Cell counts per sample came from amplifying reference gene primers. Profiled with immunoSEQ multiplex PCR; TCRdb holds only in-frame clones, not every one. V and J calls and clone size follow that table, whereas D and trimming were derived from the DNA. The profile covers about 250,000 clones, with approximately 86% appearing a single time and roughly 5.5% taken by the ten largest. The data derive from a study of blood T cell repertoires in COVID-19. Whole-study context: T cells, B-cell-depleted T cells, or PBMCs supplied cDNA or gDNA.

The gene calls are TRBV10-1 and TRBJ2-5, with 7 bases fitting TRBD2. The sequenced material came from peripheral blood. The clonotype comes from a human donor in a cohort sampled during active COVID-19. The CDR3 DNA reads as TGCGCCAGCAGTGAGTTGGGAGGGCGCCGGGAGACCCAGTACTTC. Amino acids: CASSELGGRRETQYF.